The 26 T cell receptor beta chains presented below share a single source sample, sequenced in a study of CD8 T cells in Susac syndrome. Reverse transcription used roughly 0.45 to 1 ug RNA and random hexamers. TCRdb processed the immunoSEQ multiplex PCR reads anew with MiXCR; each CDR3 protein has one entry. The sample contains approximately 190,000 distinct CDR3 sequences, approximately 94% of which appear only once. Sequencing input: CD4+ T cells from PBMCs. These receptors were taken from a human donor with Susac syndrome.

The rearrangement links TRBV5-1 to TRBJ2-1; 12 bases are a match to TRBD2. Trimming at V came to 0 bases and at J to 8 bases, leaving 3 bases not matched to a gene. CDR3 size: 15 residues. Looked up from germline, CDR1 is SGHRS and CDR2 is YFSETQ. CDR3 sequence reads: CASSLGTSGVYEQFF. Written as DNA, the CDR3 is TGCGCCAGCAGCTTGGGGACTAGCGGGGTTTATGAGCAGTTCTTC.

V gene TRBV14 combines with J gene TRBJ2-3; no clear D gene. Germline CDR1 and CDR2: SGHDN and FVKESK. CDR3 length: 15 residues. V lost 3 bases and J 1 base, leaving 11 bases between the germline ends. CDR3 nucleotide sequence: TGTGCCAGCAGCCAGGGTAGATTGGGCACAGATACGCAGTATTTT. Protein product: CASSQGRLGTDTQYF.

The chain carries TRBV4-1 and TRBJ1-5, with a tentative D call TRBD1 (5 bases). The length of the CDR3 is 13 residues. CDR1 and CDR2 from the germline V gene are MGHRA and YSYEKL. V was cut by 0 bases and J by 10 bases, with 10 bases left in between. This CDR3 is CASSQDRAGPQHF. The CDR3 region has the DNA TGCGCCAGCAGCCAAGACAGGGCAGGACCCCAGCATTTT.

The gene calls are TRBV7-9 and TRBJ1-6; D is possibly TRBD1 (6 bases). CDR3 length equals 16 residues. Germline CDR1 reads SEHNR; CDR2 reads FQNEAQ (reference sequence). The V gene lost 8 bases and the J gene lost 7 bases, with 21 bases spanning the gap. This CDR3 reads CASAVGGGGNNSPLHF. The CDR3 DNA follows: TGTGCCAGCGCGGTTGGAGGGGGAGGAAACAATTCACCCCTCCACTTT.

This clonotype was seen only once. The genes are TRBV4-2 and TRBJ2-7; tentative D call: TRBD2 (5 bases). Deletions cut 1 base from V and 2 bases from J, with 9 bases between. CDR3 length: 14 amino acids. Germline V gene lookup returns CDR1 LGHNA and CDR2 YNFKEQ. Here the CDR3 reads CASSQASGTYEQYF. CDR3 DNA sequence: TGTGCCAGCAGCCAAGCCTCGGGAACCTACGAGCAGTACTTC.

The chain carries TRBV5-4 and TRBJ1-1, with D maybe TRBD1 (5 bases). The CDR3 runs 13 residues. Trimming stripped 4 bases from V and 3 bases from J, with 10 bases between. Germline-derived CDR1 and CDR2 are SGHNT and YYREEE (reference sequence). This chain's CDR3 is CASSRDGYTEAFF. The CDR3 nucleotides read TGTGCCAGCAGCCGGGACGGCTACACTGAAGCTTTCTTT. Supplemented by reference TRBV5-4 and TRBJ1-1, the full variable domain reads ETGVTQSPTHLIKTRGQQVTLRCSSQSGHNTVSWYQQALGQGPQFIFQYYREEENGRGNFPPRFSGLQFPNYSSELNVNALELDDSALYLCASSRDGYTEAFFGQGTRLTVV.

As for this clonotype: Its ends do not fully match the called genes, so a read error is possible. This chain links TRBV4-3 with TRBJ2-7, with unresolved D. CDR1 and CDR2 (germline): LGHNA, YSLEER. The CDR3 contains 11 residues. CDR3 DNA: TGCGCCAGCAGCGCCGGCCAGTTAGCATCATTC. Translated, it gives CASSAGQLASF.

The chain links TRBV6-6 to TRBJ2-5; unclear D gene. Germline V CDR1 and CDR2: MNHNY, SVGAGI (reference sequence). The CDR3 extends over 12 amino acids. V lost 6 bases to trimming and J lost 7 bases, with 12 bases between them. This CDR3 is CASSPPERTQYF. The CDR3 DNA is TGTGCCAGCAGCCCCCCGGAGAGGACCCAGTACTTC.

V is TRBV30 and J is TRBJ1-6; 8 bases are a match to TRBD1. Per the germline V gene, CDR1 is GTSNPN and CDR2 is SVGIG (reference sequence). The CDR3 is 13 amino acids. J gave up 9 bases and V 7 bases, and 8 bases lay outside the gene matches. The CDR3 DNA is TGTGCCTATTTATCGGACAGGGTTTCACCCCTCCACTTT. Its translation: CAYLSDRVSPLHF.

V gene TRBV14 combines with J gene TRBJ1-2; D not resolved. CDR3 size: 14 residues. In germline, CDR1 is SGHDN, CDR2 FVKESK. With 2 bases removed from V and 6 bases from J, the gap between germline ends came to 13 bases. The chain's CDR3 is CASSQRPASHGYTF. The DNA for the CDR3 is TGTGCCAGCAGCCAACGTCCCGCAAGCCATGGCTACACCTTC.

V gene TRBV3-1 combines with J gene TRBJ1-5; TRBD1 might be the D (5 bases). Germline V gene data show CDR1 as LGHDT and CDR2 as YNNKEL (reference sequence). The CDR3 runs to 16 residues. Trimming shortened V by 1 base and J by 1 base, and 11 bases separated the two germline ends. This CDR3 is CASSQGGGESNQPQHF. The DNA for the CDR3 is TGTGCCAGCAGCCAAGGAGGAGGGGAGAGCAATCAGCCCCAGCATTTT.

CDR3 in amino acids: CASSRQAKTEAFF. CDR3 DNA: TGTGCCAGCAGCCGCCAGGCGAAGACTGAAGCTTTCTTT. The genes are TRBV11-3 and TRBJ1-1; D is unresolved. V dropped 5 bases and J dropped 5 bases, with 12 bases sitting between them. The CDR3 spans 13 residues. Germline V gene data show CDR1 as SGHNT and CDR2 as YENEEA.

CDR3 amino acids: CASSLEPDSPLHF. The DNA for the CDR3 is TGTGCCAGCAGCTTGGAACCAGATTCACCCCTCCACTTT. The chain carries TRBV5-4 and TRBJ1-6, with unresolved D. V was cut by 0 bases and J by 8 bases, with 6 bases left in between. Germline-derived CDR1 and CDR2 are SGHNT and YYREEE (reference sequence). The CDR3 is 13 residues long.

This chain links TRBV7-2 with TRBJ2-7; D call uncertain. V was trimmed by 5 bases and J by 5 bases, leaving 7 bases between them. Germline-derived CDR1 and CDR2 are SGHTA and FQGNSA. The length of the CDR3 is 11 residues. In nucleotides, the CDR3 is TGTGCCAGCAGCGGTTATAACGAGCAGTACTTC. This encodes CASSGYNEQYF.

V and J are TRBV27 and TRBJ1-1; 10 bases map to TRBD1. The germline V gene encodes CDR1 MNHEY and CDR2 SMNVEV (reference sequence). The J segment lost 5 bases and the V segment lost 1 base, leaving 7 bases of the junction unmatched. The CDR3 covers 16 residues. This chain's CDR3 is CASSLWGTGVVTEAFF. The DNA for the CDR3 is TGTGCCAGCAGTTTATGGGGGACAGGGGTAGTGACTGAAGCTTTCTTT.

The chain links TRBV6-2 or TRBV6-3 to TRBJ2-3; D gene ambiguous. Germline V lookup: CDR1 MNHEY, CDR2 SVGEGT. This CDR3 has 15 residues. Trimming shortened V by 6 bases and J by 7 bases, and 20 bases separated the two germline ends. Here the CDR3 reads CASSKIRTGLNTQYF. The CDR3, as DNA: TGTGCCAGCAGCAAAATCCGTACCGGGCTCAATACGCAGTATTTT.

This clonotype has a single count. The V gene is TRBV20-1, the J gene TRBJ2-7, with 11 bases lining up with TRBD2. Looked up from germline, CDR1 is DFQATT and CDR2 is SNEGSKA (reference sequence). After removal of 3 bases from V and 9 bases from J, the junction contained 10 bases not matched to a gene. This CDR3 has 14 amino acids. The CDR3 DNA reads TGCAGTGCTAGGGCGGGGACTAGCGGACAAACGCAGTACTTC. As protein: CSARAGTSGQTQYF.

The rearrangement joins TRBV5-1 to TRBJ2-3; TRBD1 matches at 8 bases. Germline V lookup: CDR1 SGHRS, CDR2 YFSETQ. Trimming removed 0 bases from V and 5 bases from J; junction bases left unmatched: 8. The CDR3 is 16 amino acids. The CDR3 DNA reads TGCGCCAGCAGCTTGGTGGGACAGGCGAATTTAGATACGCAGTATTTT. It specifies CASSLVGQANLDTQYF.

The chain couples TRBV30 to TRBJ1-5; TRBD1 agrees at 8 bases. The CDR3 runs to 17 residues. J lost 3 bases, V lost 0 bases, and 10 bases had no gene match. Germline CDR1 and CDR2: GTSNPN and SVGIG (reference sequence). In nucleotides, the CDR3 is TGTGCCTGGAGTGTTCCAAGCCCGGGACAGGTCAATCAGCCCCAGCATTTT. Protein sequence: CAWSVPSPGQVNQPQHF.

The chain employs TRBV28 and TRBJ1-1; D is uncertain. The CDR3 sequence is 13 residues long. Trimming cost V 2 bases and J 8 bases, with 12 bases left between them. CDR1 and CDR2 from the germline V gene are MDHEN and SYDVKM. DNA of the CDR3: TGTGCCAGCAGTTTACAACAAGCTACCGAAGCTTTCTTT. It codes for CASSLQQATEAFF. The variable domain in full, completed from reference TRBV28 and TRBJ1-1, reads DVKVTQSSRYLVKRTGEKVFLECVQDMDHENMFWYRQDPGLGLRLIYFSYDVKMKEKGDIPEGYSVSREKKERFSLILESASTNQTSMYLCASSLQQATEAFFGQGTRLTVV.

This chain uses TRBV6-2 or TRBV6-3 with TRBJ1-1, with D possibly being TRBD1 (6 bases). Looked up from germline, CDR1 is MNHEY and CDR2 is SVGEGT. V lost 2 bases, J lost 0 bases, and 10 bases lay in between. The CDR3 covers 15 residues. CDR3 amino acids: CASSYLRGLNTEAFF. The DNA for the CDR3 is TGTGCCAGCAGTTACCTCAGGGGATTGAACACTGAAGCTTTCTTT.

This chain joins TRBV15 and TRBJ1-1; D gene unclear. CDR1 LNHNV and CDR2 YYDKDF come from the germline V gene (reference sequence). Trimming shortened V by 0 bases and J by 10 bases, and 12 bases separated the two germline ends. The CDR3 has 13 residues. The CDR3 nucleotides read TGTGCCACCAGCAGAGATCCGGACGAATCAGCTTTCTTT. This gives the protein CATSRDPDESAFF. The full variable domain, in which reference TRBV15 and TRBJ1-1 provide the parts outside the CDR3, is DAMVIQNPRYQVTQFGKPVTLSCSQTLNHNVMYWYQQKSSQAPKLLFHYYDKDFNNEADTPDNFQSRRPNTSFCFLDIRSPGLGDTAMYLCATSRDPDESAFFGQGTRLTVV.

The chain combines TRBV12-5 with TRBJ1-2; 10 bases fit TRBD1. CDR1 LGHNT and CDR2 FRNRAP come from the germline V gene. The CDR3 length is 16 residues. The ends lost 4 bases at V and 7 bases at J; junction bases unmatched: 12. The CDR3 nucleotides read TGTGCTAGTGGTTCCTCTGTGGACAGGGGGATTGGTGGCTACACCTTC. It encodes CASGSSVDRGIGGYTF.

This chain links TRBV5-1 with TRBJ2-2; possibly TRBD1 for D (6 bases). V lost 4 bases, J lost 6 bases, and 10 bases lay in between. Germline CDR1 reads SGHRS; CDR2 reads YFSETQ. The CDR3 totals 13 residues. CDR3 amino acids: CASSLTGSGELFF. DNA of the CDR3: TGCGCCAGCAGCCTAACAGGGTCCGGGGAGCTGTTTTTT. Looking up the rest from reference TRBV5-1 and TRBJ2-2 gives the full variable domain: KAGVTQTPRYLIKTRGQQVTLSCSPISGHRSVSWYQQTPGQGLQFLFEYFSETQRNKGNFPGRFSGRQFSNSRSEMNVSTLELGDSALYLCASSLTGSGELFFGEGSRLTVL.

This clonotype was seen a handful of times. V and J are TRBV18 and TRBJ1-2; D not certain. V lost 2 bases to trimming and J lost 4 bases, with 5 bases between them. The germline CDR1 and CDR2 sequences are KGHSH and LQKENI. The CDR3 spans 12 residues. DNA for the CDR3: TGTGCCAGCTCACCAGGGCCCTATGGCTACACCTTC. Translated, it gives CASSPGPYGYTF. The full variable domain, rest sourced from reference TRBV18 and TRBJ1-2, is NAGVMQNPRHLVRRRGQEARLRCSPMKGHSHVYWYRQLPEEGLKFMVYLQKENIIDESGMPKERFSAEFPKEGPSILRIQQVVRGDSAAYFCASSPGPYGYTFGSGTRLTVV.

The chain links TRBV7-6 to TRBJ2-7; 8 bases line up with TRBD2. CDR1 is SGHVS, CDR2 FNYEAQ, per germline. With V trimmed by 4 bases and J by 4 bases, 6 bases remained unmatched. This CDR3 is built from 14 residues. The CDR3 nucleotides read TGTGCCAGCAGCTCCCCGGGAGGGTGGTACGAGCAGTACTTC. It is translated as CASSSPGGWYEQYF. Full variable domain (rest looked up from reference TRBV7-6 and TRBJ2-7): GAGVSQSPRYKVTKRGQDVALRCDPISGHVSLYWYRQALGQGPEFLTYFNYEAQQDKSGLPNDRFSAERPEGSISTLTIQRTEQRDSAMYRCASSSPGGWYEQYFGPGTRLTVT.